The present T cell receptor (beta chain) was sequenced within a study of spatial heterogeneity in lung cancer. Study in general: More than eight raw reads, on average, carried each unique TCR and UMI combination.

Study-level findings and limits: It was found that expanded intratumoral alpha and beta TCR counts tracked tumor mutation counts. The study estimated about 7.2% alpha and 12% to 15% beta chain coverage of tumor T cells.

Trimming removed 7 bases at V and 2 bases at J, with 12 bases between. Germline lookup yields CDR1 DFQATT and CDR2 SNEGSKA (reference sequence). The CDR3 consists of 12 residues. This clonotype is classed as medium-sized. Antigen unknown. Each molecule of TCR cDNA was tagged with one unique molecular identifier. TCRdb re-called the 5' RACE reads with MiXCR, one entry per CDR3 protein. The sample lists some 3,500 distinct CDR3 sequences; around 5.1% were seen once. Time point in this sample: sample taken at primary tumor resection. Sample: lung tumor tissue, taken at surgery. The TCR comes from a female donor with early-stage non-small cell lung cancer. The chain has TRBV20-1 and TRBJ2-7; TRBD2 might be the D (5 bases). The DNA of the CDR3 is TGCAGTGACGCTAGCTTCCCCTACGAGCAGTACTTC. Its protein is CSDASFPYEQYF.